This T cell receptor (beta chain) originates from a study of blood T cell repertoires in COVID-19. V trimming: 5 bases; J trimming: 5 bases; junction bases outside the gene matches: 5. CDR3 length: 14 residues. Germline assignment: CDR1 SGHAT and CDR2 FQDESV (reference sequence). Generated by immunoSEQ multiplex PCR, the TCRdb table keeps only in-frame clones and is missing some. This sample has 100,000 to 150,000 clones, with around 88% found just once. Specimen: peripheral blood. The chain couples TRBV11-1 to TRBJ1-4; TRBD1 agrees at 7 bases. The receptor's source is a man aged 55 to 70 with COVID-19, enrolled during active disease. Here the CDR3 DNA reads TGTGCCAGCAGCCCGGACAGGATAAATGAAAAACTGTTTTTT. Its translation: CASSPDRINEKLFF.